One and the same sample provided the 7 T cell receptor beta chains below, sequenced in a study of PD-1 blockade in classical Hodgkin lymphoma. Clones were read by immunoSEQ multiplex PCR, and TCRdb kept only the in-frame ones, dropping some. The sample holds 25,000 to 35,000 clones, around four fifths seen once. Every patient was affected by relapse after autologous stem cell transplantation, while exposure to brentuximab vedotin was not uniform. The source was peripheral blood mononuclear cells (PBMCs), collected before the second cycle of nivolumab. The receptors were gathered from a human donor with classical Hodgkin lymphoma.

CDR3 nucleotide sequence: TGTGCCAGCAGCTTACGGATACTAGCGGGAGGATCCGAGACCCAGTACTTC. Amino acid sequence: CASSLRILAGGSETQYF. The chain carries TRBV7-8 and TRBJ2-5, with 12 bases lining up with TRBD2. The CDR3 loop spans 17 amino acids. Germline assignment: CDR1 SGHVS and CDR2 FQNEAQ. With V trimmed by 2 bases and J by 5 bases, 9 bases remained unmatched.

The chain links TRBV30 to TRBJ2-7, with a possible D match to TRBD2 (5 bases). Trimming stripped 3 bases from V and 1 base from J, with 10 bases between. Germline CDR1 GTSNPN, CDR2 SVGIG (reference sequence). The CDR3 loop spans 13 amino acids. CDR3 coding DNA: TGTGCCTGGAGGTCAAGCGGTTCCTACGAGCAGTACTTC. It translates to CAWRSSGSYEQYF.

The rearrangement uses TRBV6-1 and TRBJ2-7, with 9 positions matching TRBD1. The CDR3 length is 14 residues. Germline CDR1 reads MNHNS; CDR2 reads SASEGT. Trimming removed 6 bases from V and 1 base from J; junction bases left unmatched: 4. Written as DNA, the CDR3 is TGTGCCAGCAGCGCCGGGACAGGGTCCTACGAGCAGTACGTC. Its protein product is CASSAGTGSYEQYV.

This chain connects TRBV7-8 to TRBJ2-1; D is undetermined. CDR1 is SGHVS, CDR2 FQNEAQ, per germline. The CDR3 runs 12 residues. The germline V and J ends were trimmed by 5 bases and 8 bases, with 10 bases remaining between them. The CDR3 nucleotides read TGTGCCAGCAGCCCCTACCTATATGAGCAGTTCTTC. It translates to CASSPYLYEQFF. The entire variable domain, with the rest obtained from reference TRBV7-8 and TRBJ2-1, is as follows: GAGVSQSPRYKVAKRGQDVALRCDPISGHVSLFWYQQALGQGPEFLTYFQNEAQLDKSGLPSDRFFAERPEGSVSTLKIQRTQQEDSAVYLCASSPYLYEQFFGPGTRLTVL.

This clone was seen just once. This rearrangement joins TRBV27 to TRBJ1-2, with 7 nucleotides matching TRBD1. CDR1 and CDR2 from the germline V gene are MNHEY and SMNVEV (reference sequence). This CDR3 region has 13 residues. V shed 0 bases, J shed 6 bases, and the junction held 1 base outside the gene matches. The CDR3 loop reads CASSLSGGHGYTF. CDR3 nucleotides: TGTGCCAGCAGTTTATCAGGGGGCCATGGCTACACCTTC.

The CDR3 loop reads CASSQGPNTEAFF. As DNA, the CDR3 is TGTGCCAGCAGCCAAGGGCCGAACACTGAAGCTTTCTTT. The rearrangement uses TRBV14 and TRBJ1-1; no reliable D call. Trimming pared 1 base from V and 1 base from J, leaving 4 bases between. The CDR3 is 13 amino acids. CDR1 is SGHDN and CDR2 is FVKESK in the germline V gene.

The rearrangement joins TRBV4-3 to TRBJ1-3; no firm D call. V was cut by 0 bases and J by 0 bases, with 12 bases left in between. The germline gives CDR1 LGHNA, CDR2 YSLEER. The CDR3 sequence is 17 residues long. This chain's CDR3 is CASSQDLRPSSGNTIYF. The CDR3 region has the DNA TGCGCCAGCAGCCAAGATCTTCGCCCATCCTCTGGAAACACCATATATTTT.